This T cell receptor beta chain appears in the sequencing data of a study of human T cells and chemical hapten exposure (dated by TCRdb to the early 2020s). Study-level background: For sensitization, 2% DPC in acetone was applied to a roughly 2 cm by roughly 2 cm area of upper inner arm skin. Weekly therapeutic DPC doses were additionally applied to the scalp of patients throughout the roughly 23-week study period. Patch tests used Finn chambers with 0.01% DPC on the upper back, scored after 6 days by International Contact Dermatitis Research Group standards. The patient cohort, mostly female, included alopecia areata with under or over 50% scalp involvement, alopecia totalis and alopecia universalis. Libraries were combined into a pool for sequencing, and differences in TCR yield between samples came mainly from small differences in library volumes within the pool. In alopecia patients, the study followed how the peripheral blood TCR repertoire changed in vivo over primary and secondary sensitization to diphenylcyclopropenone (DPC), a hapten. Patient blood was sampled pre-sensitization (week 0) and at 2, 6 and about 24 weeks after DPC sensitization. Twenty-nine alopecia patients provided blood for TCR sequencing at one to four time points (pre-sensitization, 2, 6 and 24 weeks).

Libraries came from RACE. Sequenced using a NextSeq 500. During library preparation, unique molecular identifiers were attached to individual cDNA molecules so that TCRs could be counted quantitatively and reproducibly. Both TCR alpha and TCR beta chains were sequenced from each blood RNA sample. Processing in the source paper ran as follows. A median of around 100,000 TCRs per sample was observed, with a range of about 23,224 to 690,600. The Decombinator software suite was used to annotate the V, J and CDR3 of the TCR reads. For the PS versus PT1 abundance plots, all samples were subsampled to the same number of TCRs (28,000). TCRs were defined as expanded if absent before sensitization and observed at least eight times at the 2-week time point. TCRdb reran the public reads through fastp at Q25 and MiXCR, keeping productive beta chains. CDR3 protein duplicates are merged, each entry listing the most common genes and DNA. The V and J calls here are based on TCRdb, not the publication. The sample has approximately 71,000 distinct CDR3 sequences on record, approximately 10% of them singletons. 1.4% of the sample goes to the ten largest clones.

Taken with the paper, the label for time point translates to: patch test 3, about 24 weeks after DPC sensitization. The treatment or condition label here, explained by the study, means: therapeutic diphenylcyclopropenone sensitization with weekly scalp DPC. At each patch-test visit, blood was drawn before the patch test was applied. Eligible patients were aged 18 to 70, diagnosed with alopecia, deemed suitable for DPC therapy, and excluded if pregnant. Total RNA was extracted from unfractionated whole blood collected in Tempus Blood RNA tubes. Overall study outcomes, separate from this receptor: Expanded TCRs formed significantly more large CDR3 similarity clusters than pre-sensitization or healthy control sets, consistent with antigen-driven responses. Because every patient had alopecia, a presumed autoimmune disease, the patients' immune response might differ from that of healthy individuals. Patch test score was positively correlated with the number of PT1 expanded TCRs, with significance at thresholds 8, 16 and 32 but not at 4. Repeated subsampling changed both the strength of the expansion versus patch-test correlation and the threshold at which the correlation became significant. DPC sensitization did not change how many TCRs were above 1 in 1000 frequency, and no evidence was found of alterations in global repertoire structure.

As to this clonotype: What antigen it recognizes has not been identified. No base quality values were provided; no much bigger clone lies one nucleotide off.

Here V drops 5 bases and J drops 2 bases, and the junction holds 10 bases not matched to any gene. From the germline V gene, CDR1 is SGHVS and CDR2 is FNYEAQ. The CDR3 starts with the cysteine, ends with the phenylalanine, and has 16 residues. The DNA shown is the 48-base CDR3, in frame from base 1. The sample here was whole blood, taken in connection with sensitization to the hapten diphenylcyclopropenone (DPC). Recombination linked TRBV7-6 to TRBJ2-5; TRBD1 agrees with 8 junctional bases. This clonotype originated in a woman aged 50 to 60 with alopecia areata. Some clones in this sample may be carry-over from other donors' samples. This receptor has the CDR3 CASSPGTGPSQETQYF. The nucleotide sequence reads as follows: TGTGCCAGCAGCCCCGGGACAGGCCCTTCGCAAGAGACCCAGTACTTC.